This entry describes one T cell receptor (beta chain). The data originate from a study of blood T cells in healthy people across ages. V lost 6 bases and J 0 bases, leaving 9 bases between the germline ends. CDR3 length: 14 amino acids. Germline loops: CDR1 SGHVS, CDR2 FQNEAQ. Sample-barcoded 5' priming and a J-beta primer mix drove a second PCR of 7 to 11 cycles. One entry per CDR3 protein, called by TCRdb with MiXCR from the 5' RACE reads. The table shows roughly 680,000 distinct CDR3 sequences, with roughly half occurring only once. The donors, healthy Caucasians from Russia, were aged roughly 6 to 100.

The clonotype comes from an elderly woman in good health. This chain uses TRBV7-8 with TRBJ1-3, with D unclear. The sequenced sample was blood. The CDR3: CASRITDSGNTIYF. CDR3 DNA sequence: TGTGCCAGCAGGATTACAGACTCTGGAAACACCATATATTTT.